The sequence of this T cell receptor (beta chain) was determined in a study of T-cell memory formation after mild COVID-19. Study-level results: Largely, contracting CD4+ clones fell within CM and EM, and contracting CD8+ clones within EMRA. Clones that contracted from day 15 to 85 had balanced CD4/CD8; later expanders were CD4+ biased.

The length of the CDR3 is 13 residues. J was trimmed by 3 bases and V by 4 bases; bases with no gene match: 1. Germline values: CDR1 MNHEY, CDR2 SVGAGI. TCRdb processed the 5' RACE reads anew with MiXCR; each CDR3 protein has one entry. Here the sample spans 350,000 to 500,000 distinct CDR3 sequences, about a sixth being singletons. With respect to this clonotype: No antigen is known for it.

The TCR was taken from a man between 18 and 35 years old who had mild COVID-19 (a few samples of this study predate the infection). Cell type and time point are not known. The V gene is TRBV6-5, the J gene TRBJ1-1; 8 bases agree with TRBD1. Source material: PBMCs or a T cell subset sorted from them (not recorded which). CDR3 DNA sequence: TGTGCCAGCAGTTCGGGACAGGACACTGAAGCTTTCTTT. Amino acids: CASSSGQDTEAFF.